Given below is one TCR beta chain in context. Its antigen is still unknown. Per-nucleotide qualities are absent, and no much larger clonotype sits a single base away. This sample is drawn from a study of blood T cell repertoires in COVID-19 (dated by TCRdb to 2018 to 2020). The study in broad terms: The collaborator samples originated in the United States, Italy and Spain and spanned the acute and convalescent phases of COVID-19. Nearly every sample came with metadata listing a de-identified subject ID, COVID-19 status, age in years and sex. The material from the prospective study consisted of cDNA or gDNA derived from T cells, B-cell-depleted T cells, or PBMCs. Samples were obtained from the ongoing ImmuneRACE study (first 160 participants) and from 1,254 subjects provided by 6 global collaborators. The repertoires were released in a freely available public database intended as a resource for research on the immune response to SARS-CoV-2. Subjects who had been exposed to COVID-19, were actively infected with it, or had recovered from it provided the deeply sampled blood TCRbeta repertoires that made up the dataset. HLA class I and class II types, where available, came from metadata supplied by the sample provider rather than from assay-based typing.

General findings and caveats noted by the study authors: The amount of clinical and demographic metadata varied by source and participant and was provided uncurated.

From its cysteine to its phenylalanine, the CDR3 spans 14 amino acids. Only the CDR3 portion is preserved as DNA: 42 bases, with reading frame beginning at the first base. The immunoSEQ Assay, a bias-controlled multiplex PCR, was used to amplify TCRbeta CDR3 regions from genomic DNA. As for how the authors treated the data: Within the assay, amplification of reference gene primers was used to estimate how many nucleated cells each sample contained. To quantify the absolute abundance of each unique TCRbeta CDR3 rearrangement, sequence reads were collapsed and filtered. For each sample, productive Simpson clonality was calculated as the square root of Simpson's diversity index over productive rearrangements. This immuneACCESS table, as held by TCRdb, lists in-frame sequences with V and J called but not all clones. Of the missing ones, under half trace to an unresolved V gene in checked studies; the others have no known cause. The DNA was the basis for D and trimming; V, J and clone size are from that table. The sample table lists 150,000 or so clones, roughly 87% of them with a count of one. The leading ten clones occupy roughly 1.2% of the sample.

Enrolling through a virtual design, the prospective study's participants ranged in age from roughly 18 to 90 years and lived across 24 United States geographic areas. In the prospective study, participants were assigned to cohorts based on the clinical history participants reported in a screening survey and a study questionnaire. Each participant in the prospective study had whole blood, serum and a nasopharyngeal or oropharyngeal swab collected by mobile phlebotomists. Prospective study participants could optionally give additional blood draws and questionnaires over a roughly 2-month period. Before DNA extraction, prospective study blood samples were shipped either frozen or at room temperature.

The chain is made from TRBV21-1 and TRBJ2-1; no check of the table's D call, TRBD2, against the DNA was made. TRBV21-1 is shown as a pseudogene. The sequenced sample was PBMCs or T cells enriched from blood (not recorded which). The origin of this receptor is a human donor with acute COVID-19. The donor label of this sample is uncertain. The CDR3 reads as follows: CASSERGAYNEQFF. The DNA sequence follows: TGTGCCAGCAGCGAGCGGGGGGCTTACAATGAGCAGTTCTTC.